This TCR beta chain was captured by sequencing in a study of blood T cell repertoires in COVID-19. The CDR3 consists of 12 residues. In germline, CDR1 is SGHRS, CDR2 YFSETQ. V was shortened by 0 bases and J by 8 bases, with 6 bases between the two germline ends. Data came from immunoSEQ multiplex PCR; TCRdb stores just in-frame clones and leaves some out. The sample lists just under 350,000 clones; 85% to 90% were seen once. This chain connects TRBV5-1 to TRBJ2-1, with a tentative D call TRBD2 (5 bases). The receptor was isolated from a woman in her 70s with COVID-19, enrolled during active disease. What was sequenced was peripheral blood. CDR3 sequence (DNA): TGCGCCAGCAGCTTGGCCGGGGATGAGCAGTTCTTC. Translated: CASSLAGDEQFF.